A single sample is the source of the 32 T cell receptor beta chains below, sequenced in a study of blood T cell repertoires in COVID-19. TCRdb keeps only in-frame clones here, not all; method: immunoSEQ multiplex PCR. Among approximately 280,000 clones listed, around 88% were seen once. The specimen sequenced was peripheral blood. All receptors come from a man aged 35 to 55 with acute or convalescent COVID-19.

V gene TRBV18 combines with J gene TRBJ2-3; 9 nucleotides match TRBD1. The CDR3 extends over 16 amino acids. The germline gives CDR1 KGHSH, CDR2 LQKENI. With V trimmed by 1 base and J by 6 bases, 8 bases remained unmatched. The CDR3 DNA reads TGTGCCAGCTCACCACAAAACTTACAGGGGGCTGATACGCAGTATTTT. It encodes CASSPQNLQGADTQYF.

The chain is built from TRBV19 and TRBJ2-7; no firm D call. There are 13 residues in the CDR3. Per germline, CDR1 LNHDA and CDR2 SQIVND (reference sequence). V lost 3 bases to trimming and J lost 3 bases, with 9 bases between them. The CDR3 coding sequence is TGTGCCAGTAGTATCGGCGACATCTACGAGCAGTACTTC. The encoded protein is CASSIGDIYEQYF. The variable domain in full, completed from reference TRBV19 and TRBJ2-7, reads DGGITQSPKYLFRKEGQNVTLSCEQNLNHDAMYWYRQDPGQGLRLIYYSQIVNDFQKGDIAEGYSVSREKKESFPLTVTSAQKNPTAFYLCASSIGDIYEQYFGPGTRLTVT.

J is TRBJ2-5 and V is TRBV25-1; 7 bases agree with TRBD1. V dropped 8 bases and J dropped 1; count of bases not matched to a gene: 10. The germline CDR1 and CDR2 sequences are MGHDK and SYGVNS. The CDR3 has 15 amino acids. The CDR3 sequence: CASGREGQPQETQYF. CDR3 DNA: TGTGCCAGCGGGCGAGAGGGACAGCCCCAAGAGACCCAGTACTTC.

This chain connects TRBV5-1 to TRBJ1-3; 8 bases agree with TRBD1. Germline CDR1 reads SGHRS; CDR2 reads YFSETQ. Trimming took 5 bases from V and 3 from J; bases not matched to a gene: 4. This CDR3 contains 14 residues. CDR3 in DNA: TGCGCCAGCAGACCCGGGACAGGTGGAAACACCATATATTTT. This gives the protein CASRPGTGGNTIYF.

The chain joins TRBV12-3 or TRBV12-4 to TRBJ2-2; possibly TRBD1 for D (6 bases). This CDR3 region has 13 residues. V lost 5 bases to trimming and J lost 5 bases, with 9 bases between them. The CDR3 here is CASSTTGTGELFF. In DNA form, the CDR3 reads TGTGCCAGCAGTACCACAGGGACCGGGGAGCTGTTTTTT.

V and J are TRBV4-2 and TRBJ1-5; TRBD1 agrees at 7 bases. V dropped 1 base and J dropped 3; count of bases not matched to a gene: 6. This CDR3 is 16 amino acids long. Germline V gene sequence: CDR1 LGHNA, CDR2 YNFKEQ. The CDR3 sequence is CASSQVDGQVNQPQHF. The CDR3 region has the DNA TGTGCCAGCAGCCAAGTAGACGGACAGGTCAATCAGCCCCAGCATTTT.

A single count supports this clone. The CDR3 nucleotides are TGTGCCACCGAGGGACTAGCGGGAGACGCAGATACGCAGTATTTT. Its protein product is CATEGLAGDADTQYF. The V and J genes are TRBV24-1 and TRBJ2-3, with TRBD2 matching over 14 bases. The germline CDR1 and CDR2 sequences are KGHDR and SFDVKD. The CDR3 spans 15 residues. J lost 4 bases, V lost 9 bases, and 5 bases had no gene match.

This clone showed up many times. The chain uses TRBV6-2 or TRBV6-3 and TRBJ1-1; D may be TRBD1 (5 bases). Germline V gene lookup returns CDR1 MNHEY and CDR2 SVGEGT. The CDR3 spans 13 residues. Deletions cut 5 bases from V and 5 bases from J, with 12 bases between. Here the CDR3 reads CASSRAGGTEAFF. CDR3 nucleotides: TGTGCCAGCAGTCGCGCCGGGGGGACTGAAGCTTTCTTT.

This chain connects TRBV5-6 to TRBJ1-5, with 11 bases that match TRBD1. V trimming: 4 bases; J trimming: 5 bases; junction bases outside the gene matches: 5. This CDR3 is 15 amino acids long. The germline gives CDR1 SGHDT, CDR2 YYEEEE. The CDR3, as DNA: TGTGCCAGCAGCACTGGACAGGGGGCAGATCAGCCCCAGCATTTT. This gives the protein CASSTGQGADQPQHF.

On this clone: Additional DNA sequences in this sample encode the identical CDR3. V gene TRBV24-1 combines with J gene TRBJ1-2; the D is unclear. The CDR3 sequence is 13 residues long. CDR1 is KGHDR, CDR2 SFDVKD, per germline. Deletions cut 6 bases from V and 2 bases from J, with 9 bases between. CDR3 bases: TGTGCCACCAGTCTCGGGTTAAACTATGGCTACACCTTC. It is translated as CATSLGLNYGYTF.

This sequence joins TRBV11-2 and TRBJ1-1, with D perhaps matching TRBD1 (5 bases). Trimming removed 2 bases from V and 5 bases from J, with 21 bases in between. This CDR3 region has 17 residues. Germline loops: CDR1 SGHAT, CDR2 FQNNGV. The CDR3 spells CASSLRWGAGGATEAFF. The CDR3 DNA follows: TGTGCCAGCAGCTTACGATGGGGCGCGGGGGGAGCAACTGAAGCTTTCTTT.

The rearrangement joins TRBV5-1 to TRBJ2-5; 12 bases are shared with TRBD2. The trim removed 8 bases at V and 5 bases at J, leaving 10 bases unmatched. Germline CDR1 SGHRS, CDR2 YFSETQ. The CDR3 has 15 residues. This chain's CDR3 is CASNPSGGARETQYF. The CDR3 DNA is TGCGCCAGTAACCCTAGCGGGGGGGCCCGGGAGACCCAGTACTTC.

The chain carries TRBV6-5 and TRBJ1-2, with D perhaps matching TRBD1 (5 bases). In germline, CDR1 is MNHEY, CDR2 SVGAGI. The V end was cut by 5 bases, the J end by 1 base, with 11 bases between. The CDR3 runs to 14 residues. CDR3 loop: CASSRPGLNYGYTF. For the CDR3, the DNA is TGTGCCAGCAGTAGGCCAGGGCTTAACTATGGCTACACCTTC.

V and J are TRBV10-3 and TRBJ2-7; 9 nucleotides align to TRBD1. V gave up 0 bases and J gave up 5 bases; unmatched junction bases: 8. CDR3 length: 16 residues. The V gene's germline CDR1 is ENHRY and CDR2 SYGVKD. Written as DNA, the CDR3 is TGTGCCATCAGTGAGTCGAACTGGGGACAGGGAGACGAGCAGTACTTC. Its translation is CAISESNWGQGDEQYF.

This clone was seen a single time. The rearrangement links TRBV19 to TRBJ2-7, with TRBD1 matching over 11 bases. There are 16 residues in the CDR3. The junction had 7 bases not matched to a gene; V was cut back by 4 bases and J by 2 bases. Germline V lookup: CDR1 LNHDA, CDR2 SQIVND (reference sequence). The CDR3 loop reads CASSTRDRGTPYEQYF. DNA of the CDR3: TGTGCCAGTAGTACCCGGGACAGGGGGACCCCCTACGAGCAGTACTTC. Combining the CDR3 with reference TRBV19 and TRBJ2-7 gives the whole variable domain DGGITQSPKYLFRKEGQNVTLSCEQNLNHDAMYWYRQDPGQGLRLIYYSQIVNDFQKGDIAEGYSVSREKKESFPLTVTSAQKNPTAFYLCASSTRDRGTPYEQYFGPGTRLTVT.

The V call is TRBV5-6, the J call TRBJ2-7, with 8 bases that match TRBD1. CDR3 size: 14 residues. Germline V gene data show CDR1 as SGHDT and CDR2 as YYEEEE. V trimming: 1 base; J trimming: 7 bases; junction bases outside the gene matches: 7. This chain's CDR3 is CASSLIGQGVEQYF. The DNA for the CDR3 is TGTGCCAGCAGCTTGATCGGACAGGGAGTGGAGCAGTACTTC.

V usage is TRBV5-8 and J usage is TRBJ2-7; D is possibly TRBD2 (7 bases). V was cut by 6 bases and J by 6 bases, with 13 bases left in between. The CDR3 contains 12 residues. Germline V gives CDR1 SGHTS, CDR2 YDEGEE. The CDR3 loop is CASTPRGLEQYF. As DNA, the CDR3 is TGTGCCAGCACCCCGCGGGGGCTCGAGCAGTACTTC.

Written as DNA, the CDR3 is TGTGCCAGCAGCCCCACGGGACAGGGCAACTATGGCTACACCTTC. Translated, it gives CASSPTGQGNYGYTF. J is TRBJ1-2 and V is TRBV7-9; the match to TRBD1 covers 9 bases. Losses at the gene ends were 5 bases for V and 2 bases for J; bases not matched to a gene: 6. This CDR3 is built from 15 residues. Germline CDR1 and CDR2: SEHNR and FQNEAQ (reference sequence).

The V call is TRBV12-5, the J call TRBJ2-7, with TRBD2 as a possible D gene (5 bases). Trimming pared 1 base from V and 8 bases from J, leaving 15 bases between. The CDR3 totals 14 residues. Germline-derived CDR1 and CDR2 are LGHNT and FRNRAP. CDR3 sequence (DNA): TGTGCTAGTGGTTTGGGTGAAGCGTCCGGGAAGCAGTACTTC. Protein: CASGLGEASGKQYF. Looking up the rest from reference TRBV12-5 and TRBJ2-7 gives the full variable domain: DARVTQTPRHKVTEMGQEVTMRCQPILGHNTVFWYRQTMMQGLELLAYFRNRAPLDDSGMPKDRFSAEMPDATLATLKIQPSEPRDSAVYFCASGLGEASGKQYFGPGTRLTVT.

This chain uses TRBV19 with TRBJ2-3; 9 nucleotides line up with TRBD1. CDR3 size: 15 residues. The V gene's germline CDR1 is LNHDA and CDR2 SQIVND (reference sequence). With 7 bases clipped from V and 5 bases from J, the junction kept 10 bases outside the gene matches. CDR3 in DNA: TGTGCCAGTAATCGGGGACAGGGTTCTTTAGATACGCAGTATTTT. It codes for CASNRGQGSLDTQYF. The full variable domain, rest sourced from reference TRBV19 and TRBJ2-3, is DGGITQSPKYLFRKEGQNVTLSCEQNLNHDAMYWYRQDPGQGLRLIYYSQIVNDFQKGDIAEGYSVSREKKESFPLTVTSAQKNPTAFYLCASNRGQGSLDTQYFGPGTRLTVL.

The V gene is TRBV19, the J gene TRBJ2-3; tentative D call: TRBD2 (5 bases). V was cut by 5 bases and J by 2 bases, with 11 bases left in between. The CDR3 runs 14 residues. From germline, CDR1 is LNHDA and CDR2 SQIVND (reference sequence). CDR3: CASSSRTFTDTQYF. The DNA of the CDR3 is TGTGCCAGTAGTTCTAGGACTTTCACAGATACGCAGTATTTT.

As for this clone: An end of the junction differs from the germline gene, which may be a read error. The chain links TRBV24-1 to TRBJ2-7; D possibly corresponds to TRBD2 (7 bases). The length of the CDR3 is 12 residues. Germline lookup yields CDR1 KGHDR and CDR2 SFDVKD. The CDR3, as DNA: TGTGCCACCAAGCGGGGACACCCAAGGAAGCACTTC. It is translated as CATKRGHPRKHF.

The CDR3 DNA reads as TGTGCTAGTGGTTTAGGGGACAGGAGGTATGAGCAGTTCTTC. Its protein is CASGLGDRRYEQFF. The rearrangement links TRBV12-5 to TRBJ2-1, with TRBD1 identical over 8 bases. Losses at the gene ends were 3 bases for V and 8 bases for J; bases not matched to a gene: 6. The CDR3 runs to 14 residues. Germline CDR1 and CDR2: LGHNT and FRNRAP.

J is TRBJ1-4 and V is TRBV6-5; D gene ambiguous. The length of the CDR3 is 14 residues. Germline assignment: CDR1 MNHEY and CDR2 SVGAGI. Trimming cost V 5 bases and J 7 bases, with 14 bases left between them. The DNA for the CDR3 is TGTGCCAGCAGTCCCTGGGAACGGGGTGAAAAACTGTTTTTT. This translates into CASSPWERGEKLFF.

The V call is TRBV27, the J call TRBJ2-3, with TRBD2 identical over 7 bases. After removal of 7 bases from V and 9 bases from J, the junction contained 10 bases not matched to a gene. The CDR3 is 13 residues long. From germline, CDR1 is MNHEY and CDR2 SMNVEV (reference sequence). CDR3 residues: CASTMGGKDTQYF. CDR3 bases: TGTGCCAGCACCATGGGGGGGAAGGACACGCAGTATTTT.

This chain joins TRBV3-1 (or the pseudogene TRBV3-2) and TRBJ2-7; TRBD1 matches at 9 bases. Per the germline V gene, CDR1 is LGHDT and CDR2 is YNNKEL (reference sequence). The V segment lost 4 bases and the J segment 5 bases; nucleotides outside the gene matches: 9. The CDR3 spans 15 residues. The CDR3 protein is CASSPGTGINNEQYF. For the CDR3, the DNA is TGTGCCAGCAGCCCAGGGACAGGGATTAACAACGAGCAGTACTTC.

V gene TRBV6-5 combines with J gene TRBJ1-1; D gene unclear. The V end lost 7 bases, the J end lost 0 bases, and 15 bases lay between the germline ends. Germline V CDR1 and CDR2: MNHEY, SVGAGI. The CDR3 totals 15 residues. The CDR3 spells CASIFPLGMNTEAFF. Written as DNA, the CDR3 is TGTGCCAGCATCTTTCCGCTAGGTATGAACACTGAAGCTTTCTTT.

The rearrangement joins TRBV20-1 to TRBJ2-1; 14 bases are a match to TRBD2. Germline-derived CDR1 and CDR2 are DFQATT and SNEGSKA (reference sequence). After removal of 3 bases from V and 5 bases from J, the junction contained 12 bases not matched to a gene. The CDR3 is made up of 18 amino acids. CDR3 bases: TGCAGTGCTAGTAGACTAGCGGGGGGGCCCGGTAGAAACAATGAGCAGTTCTTC. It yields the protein CSASRLAGGPGRNNEQFF.

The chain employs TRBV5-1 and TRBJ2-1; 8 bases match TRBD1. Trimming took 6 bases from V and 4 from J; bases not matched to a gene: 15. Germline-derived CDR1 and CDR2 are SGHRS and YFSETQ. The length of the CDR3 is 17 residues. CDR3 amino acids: CASTPRVGTGTYNEQFF. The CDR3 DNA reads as TGCGCCAGCACCCCGAGGGTTGGGACAGGAACATACAATGAGCAGTTCTTC.

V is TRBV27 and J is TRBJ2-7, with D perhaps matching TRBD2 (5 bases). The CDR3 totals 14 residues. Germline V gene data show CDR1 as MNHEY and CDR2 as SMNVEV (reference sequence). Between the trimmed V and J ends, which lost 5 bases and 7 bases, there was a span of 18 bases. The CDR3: CASSPSSLAGEQYF. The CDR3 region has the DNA TGTGCCAGCAGTCCTAGCTCTTTAGCTGGTGAGCAGTACTTC.

CDR3: CAISGQTSGVYTDTQYF. The CDR3 DNA reads TGTGCCATCAGTGGACAGACTAGCGGGGTTTACACAGATACGCAGTATTTT. The chain couples TRBV10-3 to TRBJ2-3; 11 bases agree with TRBD2. The V gene's germline CDR1 is ENHRY and CDR2 SYGVKD. Germline trimming cut 4 bases from V and 2 bases from J; bases unmatched to any gene: 8. The CDR3 length is 17 residues.

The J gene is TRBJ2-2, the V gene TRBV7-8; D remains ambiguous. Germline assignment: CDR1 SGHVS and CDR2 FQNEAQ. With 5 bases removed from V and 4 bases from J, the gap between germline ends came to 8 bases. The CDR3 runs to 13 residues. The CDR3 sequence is CASSHGGTGELFF. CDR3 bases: TGTGCCAGCAGCCACGGCGGCACCGGGGAGCTGTTTTTT.